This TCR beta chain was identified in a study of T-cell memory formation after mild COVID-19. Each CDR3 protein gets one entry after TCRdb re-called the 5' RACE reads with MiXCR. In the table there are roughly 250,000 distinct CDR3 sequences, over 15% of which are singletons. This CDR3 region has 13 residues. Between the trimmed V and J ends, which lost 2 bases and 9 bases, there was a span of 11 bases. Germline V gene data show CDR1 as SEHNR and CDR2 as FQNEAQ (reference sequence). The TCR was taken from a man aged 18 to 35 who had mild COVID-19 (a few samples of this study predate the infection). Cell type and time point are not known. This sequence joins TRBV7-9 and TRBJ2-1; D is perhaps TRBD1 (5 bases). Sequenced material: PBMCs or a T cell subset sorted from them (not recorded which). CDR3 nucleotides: TGTGCCAGCAGCTTAATCCCAGGGCCTGAGCAGTTCTTC. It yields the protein CASSLIPGPEQFF.